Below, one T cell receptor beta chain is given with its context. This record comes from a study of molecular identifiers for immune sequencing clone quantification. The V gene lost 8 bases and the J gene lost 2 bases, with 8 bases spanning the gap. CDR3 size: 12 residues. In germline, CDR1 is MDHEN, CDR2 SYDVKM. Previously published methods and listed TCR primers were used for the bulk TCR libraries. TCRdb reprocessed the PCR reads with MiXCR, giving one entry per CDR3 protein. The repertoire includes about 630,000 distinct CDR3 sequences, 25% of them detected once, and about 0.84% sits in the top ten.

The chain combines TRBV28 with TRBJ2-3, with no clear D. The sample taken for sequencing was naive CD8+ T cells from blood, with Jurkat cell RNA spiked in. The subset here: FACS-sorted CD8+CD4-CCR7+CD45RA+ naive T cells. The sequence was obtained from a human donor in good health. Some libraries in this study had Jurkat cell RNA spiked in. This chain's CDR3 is CASSVHTDTQYF. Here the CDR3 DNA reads TGTGCCAGCTCTGTTCACACAGATACGCAGTATTTT.